The next 20 T cell receptor beta chains were all read from a single sample in a study of cytomegalovirus exposure and HLA in healthy donors. PCR amplification relied on 60 Vbeta primers (plus 13 Jbeta primers). TCRdb's table, derived via immunoSEQ multiplex PCR, lists solely in-frame clones and lacks some. This table holds about 200,000 clones. The sample was PBMCs. These receptors all come from a boy younger than 18 in good health and CMV-seronegative.

The chain couples TRBV5-1 to TRBJ2-7; 8 nucleotides line up with TRBD1. Germline CDR1 is SGHRS and CDR2 is YFSETQ. J was trimmed by 0 bases and V by 2 bases; bases with no gene match: 4. The CDR3 contains 15 residues. The chain's CDR3 is CASSLAGTGSYEQYF. CDR3 nucleotides: TGCGCCAGCAGCTTAGCCGGGACAGGCTCCTACGAGCAGTACTTC.

As for this clone: The sample holds other DNA sequences that translate to the same CDR3. The chain has TRBV18 and TRBJ2-3, with D possibly matching TRBD2 (6 bases). Germline CDR1 reads KGHSH; CDR2 reads LQKENI. The ends were cut back, 3 bases at V and 3 bases at J, with 7 bases in the middle. This CDR3 contains 13 residues. As DNA, the CDR3 is TGTGCCAGCTCACCTCTAGCGACAGATACGCAGTATTTT. Residues: CASSPLATDTQYF.

This sequence joins TRBV5-8 and TRBJ1-1; D ambiguous. Between the trimmed V and J ends, which lost 0 bases and 0 bases, there was a span of 6 bases. CDR3 length: 14 amino acids. Looked up from germline, CDR1 is SGHTS and CDR2 is YDEGEE. In nucleotides, the CDR3 is TGTGCCAGCAGCTTGGGACAAGTGAACACTGAAGCTTTCTTT. Its protein is CASSLGQVNTEAFF.

This CDR3 is CASSLELAGPQETQYF. DNA of the CDR3: TGTGCCAGCAGCTTGGAACTAGCGGGGCCTCAAGAGACCCAGTACTTC. The V and J genes are TRBV5-4 and TRBJ2-5, with 10 bases matching TRBD2. The length of the CDR3 is 16 residues. J gave up 2 bases and V 0 bases, and 4 bases lay outside the gene matches. Germline V gene lookup returns CDR1 SGHNT and CDR2 YYREEE (reference sequence).

This sequence joins TRBV30 and TRBJ1-3; D not certain. V was shortened by 4 bases and J by 4 bases, with 17 bases between the two germline ends. The CDR3 has 15 residues. Germline CDR1 reads GTSNPN; CDR2 reads SVGIG (reference sequence). The chain's CDR3 is CAWTPLLSSGNTIYF. The CDR3 coding sequence is TGTGCCTGGACCCCCTTGTTATCTTCCGGAAACACCATATATTTT.

The chain carries TRBV27 and TRBJ2-3; TRBD2 agrees at 8 bases. With 4 bases clipped from V and 4 bases from J, the junction kept 10 bases outside the gene matches. The CDR3 has 16 amino acids. Germline V gives CDR1 MNHEY, CDR2 SMNVEV (reference sequence). CDR3 region: CASSSYDGGVADTQYF. The CDR3 region has the DNA TGTGCCAGCAGTTCATACGACGGGGGGGTCGCAGATACGCAGTATTTT.

V gene TRBV19 combines with J gene TRBJ1-2; 7 bases fit TRBD1. CDR3 length: 13 residues. J gave up 2 bases and V 5 bases, and 2 bases lay outside the gene matches. Germline V gives CDR1 LNHDA, CDR2 SQIVND (reference sequence). CDR3 bases: TGTGCCAGTAGTCCGGGACAGAACTATGGCTACACCTTC. It codes for CASSPGQNYGYTF.

The chain joins TRBV5-6 to TRBJ2-1; D remains unclear. The V gene's germline CDR1 is SGHDT and CDR2 YYEEEE. V was clipped by 0 bases and J by 0 bases, with 13 bases between them. The CDR3 runs 17 residues. The CDR3 nucleotides are TGTGCCAGCAGCTTGGTTAGTCAACCCACCTCCTACAATGAGCAGTTCTTC. This translates into CASSLVSQPTSYNEQFF.

This chain connects TRBV14 to TRBJ1-1; D is uncertain. Trimming removed 5 bases at V and 2 bases at J, with 9 bases between. The CDR3 runs to 13 residues. CDR1 is SGHDN, CDR2 FVKESK, per germline. The CDR3 sequence: CASSAQLNTEAFF. The CDR3, as DNA: TGTGCCAGCAGCGCACAGCTAAACACTGAAGCTTTCTTT.

This chain connects TRBV27 to TRBJ1-2; tentative D call: TRBD1 (5 bases). V lost 7 bases, J lost 8 bases, and 20 bases lay in between. The CDR3 has 14 residues. The germline V gene has CDR1 MNHEY and CDR2 SMNVEV (reference sequence). The CDR3 loop reads CASMGTGGLEGYTF. For the CDR3, the DNA is TGTGCCAGCATGGGAACCGGGGGTCTAGAAGGCTACACCTTC.

This chain's CDR3 is CASASGGESNYGYTF. In nucleotides, the CDR3 is TGTGCCAGCGCCTCAGGGGGTGAGTCCAACTATGGCTACACCTTC. This rearrangement joins TRBV28 to TRBJ1-2; TRBD1 agrees at 7 bases. V lost 8 bases and J lost 2; bases outside the gene matches: 11. The CDR3 extends over 15 amino acids. Germline V gene sequence: CDR1 MDHEN, CDR2 SYDVKM.

The chain recombines TRBV6-6 with TRBJ2-3; D possibly corresponds to TRBD2 (7 bases). The CDR3 covers 14 residues. Germline V gene lookup returns CDR1 MNHNY and CDR2 SVGAGI (reference sequence). Trimming shortened V by 7 bases and J by 4 bases, and 15 bases separated the two germline ends. CDR3: CASNLQGGADTQYF. The CDR3 DNA sequence: TGTGCCAGCAACCTACAGGGAGGGGCAGATACGCAGTATTTT.

The chain carries TRBV6-1 and TRBJ1-2; D gene unclear. From germline, CDR1 is MNHNS and CDR2 SASEGT. V was pared by 7 bases and J by 3 bases, with 18 bases between. This CDR3 is 15 amino acids long. The CDR3 bases are TGTGCCAGCACTGCCACCGCCGGGAACCACTATGGCTACACCTTC. It codes for CASTATAGNHYGYTF.

The chain has TRBV27 and TRBJ1-4, with TRBD1 as a possible D gene (6 bases). Looked up from germline, CDR1 is MNHEY and CDR2 is SMNVEV (reference sequence). The germline V and J ends were trimmed by 5 bases and 7 bases, with 23 bases remaining between them. The CDR3 spans 17 residues. CDR3 DNA sequence: TGTGCCAGCAGTGGAGAGACAGGCGCGTTGTCTAGTGAAAAACTGTTTTTT. Amino acids: CASSGETGALSSEKLFF.

The chain recombines TRBV25-1 with TRBJ1-1; possible D gene TRBD1, 5 bases. V dropped 1 base and J dropped 4 bases, with 16 bases sitting between them. CDR1 is MGHDK and CDR2 is SYGVNS in the germline V gene. CDR3 length: 16 amino acids. In DNA form, the CDR3 reads TGTGCCAGCAGTGAATGGGGGGTCACTATGCGCACTGAAGCTTTCTTT. As protein: CASSEWGVTMRTEAFF.

This chain connects TRBV21-1 to TRBJ2-2; the table's D call TRBD1 went unverified against the DNA. TRBV21-1 has pseudogene status. The CDR3 is 19 residues long. The DNA for the CDR3 is TGTGCCAGCAGCGCCAGGACAGCGGTACCAGGAATCTGTCACGGGGAGCTGTTTTTT. This gives the protein CASSARTAVPGICHGELFF.

The gene calls are TRBV7-9 and TRBJ1-1, with a weak D call TRBD1 (6 bases). The length of the CDR3 is 15 residues. Germline loops: CDR1 SEHNR, CDR2 FQNEAQ (reference sequence). V lost 5 bases and J lost 1, with 14 bases in between. The CDR3 DNA is TGTGCCAGCAGCCCGACAGGCCTGGGGAACACTGAAGCTTTCTTT. It encodes CASSPTGLGNTEAFF.

This sequence joins TRBV5-6 and TRBJ1-4; 7 positions match TRBD1. This CDR3 spans 15 amino acids. Per germline, CDR1 SGHDT and CDR2 YYEEEE. V was clipped by 3 bases and J by 4 bases; unmatched bases: 6. The CDR3 region has the DNA TGTGCCAGCAGCTATGGGGACAGAGGTAATGAAAAACTGTTTTTT. Protein product: CASSYGDRGNEKLFF.

The J gene is TRBJ1-6, the V gene TRBV27; tentatively, D is TRBD1 (5 bases). Germline CDR1 MNHEY, CDR2 SMNVEV (reference sequence). The length of the CDR3 is 12 residues. The V end was cut by 3 bases, the J end by 14 bases, with 11 bases between. In DNA, the CDR3 is TGTGCCAGCAGTTTCCAGGGACTGGCCCTCCACTTT. This gives the protein CASSFQGLALHF.

The genes are TRBV4-1 and TRBJ2-7; D perhaps matches TRBD2 (5 bases). V was cut by 1 base and J by 0 bases, with 10 bases left in between. The CDR3 is 15 residues long. In germline, CDR1 is MGHRA, CDR2 YSYEKL. CDR3 amino acids: CASSQGSGISYEQYF. In nucleotides, the CDR3 is TGCGCCAGCAGCCAAGGATCCGGGATCTCCTACGAGCAGTACTTC.